Sequencing of this T cell receptor (beta chain) was carried out in a study of blood T cell repertoires in COVID-19. The overall study: The United States, Italy and Spain supplied acute and convalescent COVID-19 samples. The analysed material was cDNA or gDNA that came from T cells, B-cell-depleted T cells, or PBMCs.

Per the authors' pipeline: Amplification with reference gene primers provided the estimates of nucleated cell counts. Method: immunoSEQ multiplex PCR; TCRdb's copy keeps in-frame clones and lacks some. From that table come the V and J calls and clone size; the DNA was used to work out D and trimming. This table has roughly 200,000 clones, 88% appearing once. The CDR3 is 14 amino acids. Trimming took 6 bases from V and 2 from J; bases not matched to a gene: 6. Germline CDR1 and CDR2: MNHEY and SVGAGI. The material sequenced was peripheral blood. This TCR was sampled from a woman aged 40-49 years who had recovered from COVID-19. The J gene is TRBJ1-1, the V gene TRBV6-5; the match to TRBD1 covers 7 bases. CDR3 bases: TGTGCCAGCAGGGCAGGGGGTTATAACACTGAAGCTTTCTTT. It yields the protein CASRAGGYNTEAFF.